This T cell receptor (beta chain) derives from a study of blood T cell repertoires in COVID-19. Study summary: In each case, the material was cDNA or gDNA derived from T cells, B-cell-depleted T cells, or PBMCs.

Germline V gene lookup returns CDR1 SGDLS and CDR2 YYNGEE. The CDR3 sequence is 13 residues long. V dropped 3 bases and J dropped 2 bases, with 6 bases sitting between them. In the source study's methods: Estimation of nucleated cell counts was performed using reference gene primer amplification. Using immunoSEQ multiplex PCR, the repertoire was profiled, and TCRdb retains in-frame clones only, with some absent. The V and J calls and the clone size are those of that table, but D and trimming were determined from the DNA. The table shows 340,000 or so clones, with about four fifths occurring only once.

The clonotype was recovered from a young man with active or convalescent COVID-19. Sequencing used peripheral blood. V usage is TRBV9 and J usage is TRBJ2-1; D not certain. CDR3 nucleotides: TGTGCCAGCAGCGGGAGTACCTACAATGAGCAGTTCTTC. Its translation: CASSGSTYNEQFF.